A selection of T cell receptor beta chains follows, all from one sample in a study of early T cells in non-severe SARS-CoV-2 infection. TCRdb recomputed calls from the 5' RACE reads with MiXCR, one row per CDR3 protein. This table holds tens of thousands of distinct CDR3 sequences, under 7.5% found once. Sample: whole blood. Receptors originate from an adult who was a healthcare worker with PCR-confirmed SARS-CoV-2 infection or an uninfected control (not recorded which). The CDR3 runs from the conserved cysteine through the conserved F or W. The order of the fields is CDR3 protein, CDR3 DNA, D gene, V gene, J gene, clone size. The D gene is left open where the match is weak. Not every row has a clone size; where given, it reads once, few, many or a size class.

CASSLYASDRDYEQYF	TGTGCCAGCAGCTTATACGCATCCGACAGGGACTACGAGCAGTACTTC	TRBD1	TRBV11-2	TRBJ2-7	few
CSASLASPTTYNEQFF	TGCAGCGCCTCACTAGCGTCCCCTACCACCTACAATGAGCAGTTCTTC	TRBD2	TRBV29-1	TRBJ2-1	-
CASSSFGAAVAKNIQYF	TGTGCCAGCAGCTCCTTCGGGGCGGCTGTGGCCAAAAACATTCAGTACTTC	-	TRBV7-2	TRBJ2-4	few
CASSLPQRGGETQYF	TGTGCCAGCAGTTTACCCCAGCGGGGGGGAGAGACCCAGTACTTC	TRBD2	TRBV28	TRBJ2-5	-
CASSTDNYGYTF	TGTGCCAGCTCCACGGACAACTATGGCTACACCTTC	-	TRBV7-9	TRBJ1-2	-
CASSQVAGTGANVLTF	TGTGCCAGCAGCCAAGTAGCGGGGACTGGGGCCAACGTCCTGACTTTC	TRBD2	TRBV3-1	TRBJ2-6	many
CASSPGLPYEQYF	TGTGCCAGCTCCCCGGGTCTTCCCTACGAGCAGTACTTC	-	TRBV18	TRBJ2-7	-
CSARGGGHYEQYF	TGCAGTGCTAGAGGCGGGGGTCACTACGAGCAGTACTTC	TRBD2	TRBV20-1	TRBJ2-7	few
CSARSVGTGYTDTQYF	TGCAGTGCCCGAAGTGTCGGGACAGGGTACACAGATACGCAGTATTTT	TRBD1	TRBV20-1	TRBJ2-3	many
CASSYSTGTNNEQFF	TGTGCCAGCAGTTACTCCACAGGGACAAACAATGAGCAGTTCTTC	-	TRBV6-5	TRBJ2-1	few
CASSLQQGNGEQYF	TGTGCCAGCAGCTTACAACAGGGAAACGGCGAGCAGTACTTC	-	TRBV7-9	TRBJ2-7	-
CSAQRGDTQYF	TGCAGTGCTCAGAGGGGGGATACGCAGTATTTT	-	TRBV20-1	TRBJ2-3	many
CASSYSWQGNYGYTF	TGTGCCAGCAGTTACTCGTGGCAGGGGAACTATGGCTACACCTTC	-	TRBV6-2/TRBV6-3	TRBJ1-2	few
CASSQVGVQGNYGYTF	TGTGCCAGCAGCCAAGTTGGAGTTCAGGGTAACTATGGCTACACCTTC	-	TRBV4-2	TRBJ1-2	few
CASSLGAGRDTQYF	TGTGCCAGCAGCTTAGGGGCCGGGAGAGATACGCAGTATTTT	-	TRBV11-2	TRBJ2-3	once
CASSFGVKHANTGELFF	TGTGCCAGCAGCTTTGGAGTGAAGCACGCGAACACCGGGGAGCTGTTTTTT	-	TRBV7-2	TRBJ2-2	few
CASKSRGAGELFF	TGCGCCAGCAAATCAAGAGGGGCCGGGGAGCTGTTTTTT	-	TRBV5-1	TRBJ2-2	-
CASSARLQGGNQPQHF	TGTGCCAGCAGTGCCAGACTCCAAGGCGGCAATCAGCCCCAGCATTTT	-	TRBV6-2/TRBV6-3	TRBJ1-5	many
CSASNTGRSTGELFF	TGCAGCGCCTCAAATACAGGGAGGAGCACCGGGGAGCTGTTTTTT	-	TRBV29-1	TRBJ2-2	many
CASSRGTGDGYTF	TGTGCCAGCTCACGTGGGACAGGAGATGGCTACACCTTC	TRBD1	TRBV18	TRBJ1-2	few
CASSLRGGTGELFF	TGTGCCAGCAGCTTACGAGGGGGCACCGGGGAGCTGTTTTTT	-	TRBV7-2	TRBJ2-2	many
CASSLVGRGLGMFF	TGTGCCAGCAGTTTAGTCGGCAGGGGGCTCGGTATGTTCTTC	TRBD1	TRBV12-3/TRBV12-4	TRBJ2-1	-
CSARDDRTMNTEAFF	TGCAGTGCTAGAGACGACAGGACAATGAACACTGAAGCTTTCTTT	-	TRBV20-1	TRBJ1-1	many
CASSLAFSIDTQYF	TGTGCCAGCAGCTTAGCTTTTAGTATTGATACGCAGTATTTT	-	TRBV7-6	TRBJ2-3	few